This entry features one TCR beta chain sequence. The sample comes from a study of shared clonotypes between healthy human individuals. Study as a whole: Donors consisted of two women and a few men between 18 and 49.

Clones were sequenced by immunoSEQ multiplex PCR, and TCRdb holds only the in-frame ones, with some missing. This sample yields over a million clones, of which 78% are seen a single time; 0.6% to 0.7% belongs to the top ten. Germline CDR1 is MDHEN and CDR2 is SYDVKM. V lost 1 base and J lost 4; bases outside the gene matches: 7. The CDR3 consists of 15 residues. The sample consisted of memory CD4+ T cells from PBMCs. Subset in this sample: CD45RA-negative fraction. The origin of this receptor is a man between 18 and 29 years old in good health. Some clones in this sample may be carry-over from other donors' samples. The chain joins TRBV28 to TRBJ2-7, with 7 bases that match TRBD2. CDR3: CASSLLGRESYEQYF. Written as DNA, the CDR3 is TGTGCCAGCAGTTTATTAGGGCGGGAGTCGTACGAGCAGTACTTC.